This T cell receptor beta chain was recorded in a study of yellow fever vaccine responses in identical twins. The study's findings and limits: Reports say the vaccine T cell response in twins looked partly convergent and partly personalized.

On this clonotype itself: Its antigen is unknown.

TCRdb used MiXCR to reprocess the RT-PCR reads, holding one entry per CDR3 protein. The sample carries about 9,000 distinct CDR3 sequences, over 80% recorded once. This receptor was identified in a woman younger than 30 who received the yellow fever vaccine. The source was T cells from blood (PBMCs), unsorted or a sorted subset (not recorded which), collected before or after yellow fever vaccination (not recorded which).

The CDR3: CASSPKSGDTQYF. DNA of the CDR3: TGTGCCAGCAGCCCCAAAAGCGGGGATACGCAGTATTTT. V is TRBV5-4 and J is TRBJ2-3, with D perhaps matching TRBD2 (6 bases). Germline lookup yields CDR1 SGHNT and CDR2 YYREEE (reference sequence). Between the trimmed V and J ends, which lost 4 bases and 6 bases, there was a span of 12 bases. This CDR3 has 13 amino acids.